This T cell receptor beta chain was sequenced in a study of cytomegalovirus exposure and HLA in healthy donors. The study, taken as a whole, reports: The study designated some 180 TCR beta chains cytomegalovirus-associated. Presence/absence analyses assumed roughly uniform sequencing depth across donors.

The PCR employed 60 Vbeta primers together with 13 Jbeta primers. The protocol was immunoSEQ multiplex PCR, while the TCRdb copy is restricted to in-frame clones and leaves out a portion. The table lists 60,000 to 70,000 clones. For this clone: The antigen remains unidentified.

This CDR3 region has 17 residues. V trimming: 3 bases; J trimming: 3 bases; junction bases outside the gene matches: 11. Germline V gene sequence: CDR1 MDHEN, CDR2 SYDVKM. V and J are TRBV28 and TRBJ2-3; 8 positions match TRBD2. Input material: PBMCs. This sequence was found in a man under 40 in good health and CMV-seropositive. The CDR3 nucleotides are TGTGCCAGCAGTTTGAAGACTAGCGCATTTGGTACAGATACGCAGTATTTT. As protein: CASSLKTSAFGTDTQYF.